The present T cell receptor beta chain was sequenced within a study of human T cells and chemical hapten exposure (dated by TCRdb to about 2021). In terms of the full investigation: For sensitization, 2% DPC in acetone was applied to a roughly 2 cm by roughly 2 cm area of upper inner arm skin. Weekly therapeutic DPC doses were additionally applied to the scalp of patients throughout the roughly 24-week study period. Patch testing on the upper back used Finn chambers containing 0.01% DPC, with scoring done after 6 days according to International Contact Dermatitis Research Group standards. Most of the patients in the cohort were female, and the cohort covered alopecia areata with under or over 50% scalp involvement, alopecia totalis and alopecia universalis. Libraries were pooled for sequencing, and variation in per-sample TCR yields was attributed mainly to small differences in library volumes within the pool. This study followed changes in the peripheral blood TCR repertoire in vivo during primary and secondary sensitization of alopecia patients to the hapten diphenylcyclopropenone (DPC). Blood was sampled from patients pre-sensitization (week 0) and at 2, 6 and about 24 weeks after DPC sensitization. Under 30 alopecia patients gave blood for TCR sequencing at one to four time points (pre-sensitization, 2, 6 and 24 weeks). Overall study outcomes, separate from this receptor: Compared with pre-sensitization or healthy control sets, expanded TCRs formed significantly more large CDR3 similarity clusters, which is consistent with antigen-driven responses. A positive correlation was found between the number of PT1 expanded TCRs and patch test score, with significance reached at thresholds 8, 16 and 32 but not 4. Because every patient had alopecia, a presumed autoimmune disease, the patients' immune response might differ from that of healthy individuals. DPC sensitization did not change the number of TCRs with a frequency above 1 in 1000, and there was no evidence of changes in global repertoire structure. After repeated subsampling, the strength of the expansion versus patch-test correlation and the threshold at which it became significant changed.

The library was generated by RACE. These reads were obtained on a NextSeq 500. During library preparation, unique molecular identifiers were attached to individual cDNA molecules so that TCRs could be counted in a quantitative, reproducible way. Each blood RNA sample was used to sequence both TCR alpha and TCR beta chains. Processing in the source paper ran as follows. Samples had a median of around 92,000 TCRs, with a range from about 23,224 to 750,000. V, J and CDR3 annotation of the TCR reads was performed with the Decombinator software suite. To make PS versus PT1 abundance plots, every sample was subsampled to the same number of TCRs (28,000). Expanded TCRs were defined as absent before sensitization and observed at least eight times at the 2-week time point. Clones were called with MiXCR by TCRdb after fastp trimmed the public reads at Q25, and only in-frame beta chains were retained. Rows with a matching CDR3 protein are joined into one entry that keeps the most common DNA and genes. These V and J calls are TCRdb output, not the study's own analysis. The sample profile shows a few hundred thousand distinct CDR3 sequences; about 6% of them were found once. The ten largest clones take up around 5.8% of the sample.

What this sample's time point label stands for: patch test 2, 6 weeks after DPC sensitization. The sample's treatment or condition, from its label and the paper: therapeutic diphenylcyclopropenone sensitization with weekly scalp DPC. Blood at each patch-test visit was drawn before the patch test was applied. Eligible patients were aged 18 to 70, diagnosed with alopecia, deemed suitable for DPC therapy, and excluded if pregnant. Unfractionated whole blood was collected in Tempus Blood RNA tubes, and total RNA was extracted from that blood. This clonotype was detected only once. Its recognized antigen is unknown. Per-base qualities were not stored, and no clone one base away is much larger. One read offers little support. The material sequenced was whole blood, taken in connection with sensitization to the hapten diphenylcyclopropenone (DPC). The sequence was collected from a woman between 18 and 29 years old with alopecia areata. Some clones in this sample may be carry-over from other donors' samples.

The CDR3 reads CASGIGPIYGYTF. Read as DNA, the sequence is TGTGCCAGCGGGATAGGACCGATCTATGGCTACACCTTC. Recombination joined TRBV6-2 or TRBV6-3 with TRBJ1-2; the D gene assignment is ambiguous. The CDR3 spans 13 residues, from the cysteine through the phenylalanine. Kept here is only the CDR3 DNA, which spans 39 bases and is read in frame from base 1. Based on the germline V gene, the CDR1 and CDR2 sequences are MNHEY and SVGEGT. At the junction V is shortened by 8 bases and J by 4 bases, with 14 bases in between.